The 17 T cell receptor beta chains reported below all come from one sample, sequenced in a study of technical replicates of blood from a few donors. Here immunoSEQ multiplex PCR was the method, and the copy in TCRdb shows in-frame clones only, minus some. The table has more than 65,000 clones, around 94% seen once; the top ten hold about 0.37%. The sequencing sample was made of T cells isolated from PBMCs. The receptors originated from a human donor in good health.

The gene calls are TRBV19 and TRBJ1-5, with 10 bases that match TRBD1. V was clipped by 3 bases and J by 5 bases; unmatched bases: 4. The CDR3 has 15 amino acids. Germline CDR1 and CDR2: LNHDA and SQIVND (reference sequence). CDR3 sequence reads: CASSIRDRGDQPQHF. CDR3 sequence (DNA): TGTGCCAGTAGTATTAGGGACAGGGGAGATCAGCCCCAGCATTTT.

In this sample, this clone turned up a few times. The chain couples TRBV7-9 to TRBJ1-5; D is unresolved. Trimming cost V 1 base and J 9 bases, with 7 bases left between them. This CDR3 contains 12 residues. Germline V gives CDR1 SEHNR, CDR2 FQNEAQ (reference sequence). The CDR3 nucleotides read TGTGCCAGCAGCTTAGTTGAGGGGCCCCAGCATTTT. This sequence encodes CASSLVEGPQHF.

V is TRBV4-3 and J is TRBJ1-1, with 8 bases identical to TRBD1. The ends lost 4 bases at V and 6 bases at J; junction bases unmatched: 7. The CDR3 is made up of 14 amino acids. Germline V CDR1 and CDR2: LGHNA, YSLEER. The CDR3 spells CASSRRTGFAEAFF. CDR3 nucleotides: TGCGCCAGCAGCCGTAGGACAGGGTTCGCTGAAGCTTTCTTT.

This sequence joins TRBV5-6 and TRBJ2-3, with 11 bases lining up with TRBD1. Germline V CDR1 and CDR2: SGHDT, YYEEEE. After removal of 5 bases from V and 3 bases from J, the junction contained 5 bases not matched to a gene. The CDR3 has 15 residues. CDR3: CASSAGTGGTDTQYF. The DNA of the CDR3 is TGTGCCAGCAGTGCCGGGACAGGGGGGACAGATACGCAGTATTTT.

In DNA form, the CDR3 reads TGTGCCAGCAGCCCCCGCGGGGGCTCGAACACTGAAGCTTTCTTT. This gives the protein CASSPRGGSNTEAFF. The chain carries TRBV7-8 and TRBJ1-1; a possible D gene is TRBD1 (6 bases). CDR3 size: 15 residues. V was clipped by 5 bases and J by 1 base, with 14 bases between them. CDR1 SGHVS and CDR2 FQNEAQ come from the germline V gene.

The V gene is TRBV5-1, the J gene TRBJ1-5; weak D call: TRBD1 (6 bases). Trimming left V 8 bases short and J 4 bases short, with 19 bases between. The CDR3 length is 15 residues. Germline V lookup: CDR1 SGHRS, CDR2 YFSETQ. CDR3 sequence (DNA): TGCGCCAGACTACCGGGACAACGGAGAAATCAGCCCCAGCATTTT. It yields the protein CARLPGQRRNQPQHF.

The rearrangement uses TRBV29-1 and TRBJ2-1; no reliable D call. V lost 4 bases and J lost 1, with 5 bases in between. Germline loops: CDR1 SQVTM, CDR2 ANQGSEA. The CDR3 is made up of 12 amino acids. Written as DNA, the CDR3 is TGCAGCGTTGCCGGGTCCTACAATGAGCAGTTCTTC. Translated: CSVAGSYNEQFF.

This rearrangement joins TRBV7-9 to TRBJ2-7; D unclear. The CDR3 sequence is 15 residues long. Germline CDR1 and CDR2: SEHNR and FQNEAQ (reference sequence). Trimming stripped 0 bases from V and 2 bases from J, with 11 bases between. CDR3 sequence: CASSLAVSQAYEQYF. DNA of the CDR3: TGTGCCAGCAGCTTAGCGGTCTCTCAGGCCTACGAGCAGTACTTC.

CDR3 protein: CASSVSGRRYNEQFF. CDR3 in DNA: TGTGCCAGCAGCGTAAGCGGGAGGAGGTACAATGAGCAGTTCTTC. The gene calls are TRBV9 and TRBJ2-1; 9 nucleotides match TRBD2. After removal of 1 base from V and 4 bases from J, the junction contained 3 bases not matched to a gene. The CDR3 consists of 15 residues. Per the germline V gene, CDR1 is SGDLS and CDR2 is YYNGEE.

The chain couples TRBV2 to TRBJ2-1, with D unresolved. In germline, CDR1 is SNHLY, CDR2 FYNNEI. This CDR3 contains 12 residues. V was trimmed by 4 bases and J by 4 bases, leaving 5 bases between them. The DNA of the CDR3 is TGTGCCAGCAGTGGTAATTACAATGAGCAGTTCTTC. It codes for CASSGNYNEQFF.

V and J are TRBV30 and TRBJ2-6; D call uncertain. V was trimmed by 0 bases and J by 0 bases, leaving 6 bases between them. There are 15 residues in the CDR3. Germline values: CDR1 GTSNPN, CDR2 SVGIG (reference sequence). The CDR3 coding sequence is TGTGCCTGGAGTGTGTTAGTCTCTGGGGCCAACGTCCTGACTTTC. It is translated as CAWSVLVSGANVLTF.

V gene TRBV19 combines with J gene TRBJ1-2; TRBD1 might be the D (5 bases). CDR1 and CDR2 from the germline V gene are LNHDA and SQIVND (reference sequence). V lost 7 bases, J lost 0 bases, and 12 bases lay in between. There are 14 residues in the CDR3. For the CDR3, the DNA is TGTGCCAGTAACCTCGGGGGACCTAACTATGGCTACACCTTC. Its protein is CASNLGGPNYGYTF.

The V gene is TRBV5-6, the J gene TRBJ1-3, with D possibly matching TRBD1 (6 bases). The germline V gene encodes CDR1 SGHDT and CDR2 YYEEEE. This CDR3 has 15 amino acids. Trimming pared 2 bases from V and 2 bases from J, leaving 11 bases between. The CDR3 reads CASSFSDRPGNTIYF. Here the CDR3 DNA reads TGTGCCAGCAGCTTTAGCGACAGGCCTGGAAACACCATATATTTT.

This clone was seen a few times. The chain joins TRBV6-5 to TRBJ2-2, with D uncertain. The ends were cut back, 0 bases at V and 6 bases at J, with 5 bases in the middle. Germline V lookup: CDR1 MNHEY, CDR2 SVGAGI. The CDR3 is 13 amino acids. CDR3 protein: CASSYSPAGELFF. Here the CDR3 DNA reads TGTGCCAGCAGTTACTCGCCGGCCGGGGAGCTGTTTTTT.

The sample holds one count of this clone. This chain connects TRBV11-3 to TRBJ2-7, with D possibly TRBD2 on 6 matching bases. Germline CDR1 reads SGHNT; CDR2 reads YENEEA. This CDR3 contains 15 residues. Deletions cut 0 bases from V and 2 bases from J, with 11 bases between. The CDR3 loop reads CASSLDGGEAYEQYF. In nucleotides, the CDR3 is TGTGCCAGCAGCTTAGACGGAGGGGAAGCCTACGAGCAGTACTTC.

The genes are TRBV7-3 and TRBJ2-2; TRBD2 agrees at 11 bases. CDR1 and CDR2 (germline): SGHTA, FQGTGA. The V gene end was trimmed by 2 bases and the J gene end by 1 base; junction bases not matched to a gene: 0. This CDR3 has 16 amino acids. The CDR3 DNA reads as TGTGCCAGCAGCTTACTAGCGGGAGGGAACACCGGGGAGCTGTTTTTT. Its translation is CASSLLAGGNTGELFF.

This clone was seen just once. CDR3 DNA: TGTGCCAGCAGCGACAGGGGGCATCAAAAACTGTTTTTT. Translation gives CASSDRGHQKLFF. The chain employs TRBV6-5 and TRBJ1-4, with 10 nucleotides matching TRBD1. Per germline, CDR1 MNHEY and CDR2 SVGAGI. The CDR3 extends over 13 amino acids. After removal of 6 bases from V and 9 bases from J, the junction contained 4 bases not matched to a gene.